This T cell receptor beta chain was retrieved from a study of naive and memory T cell subsets (dated by TCRdb to 2017 to 2019). Regarding the complete study: The study applied an open-source, UMI-based TCR alpha and beta sequencing pipeline to sorted naive and memory peripheral blood T cell subsets. IgG serology results and the functional CMV T cell responses were in complete agreement. RNA was DNase-treated and reverse transcribed with TCR constant-region primers, mostly using SuperScript III. Results and caveats for the whole study, not just this receptor: Single alpha or beta chain sequences, rather than paired alpha/beta receptors, were used to define clonotypes. RNA-based TCR counts may be affected by expression changes linked to T cell activation and differentiation. The repertoire findings for the naive and memory subsets could not be validated, as no ground truth was available. TCR abundance followed a power law whose exponent differed between naive and memory subsets but was consistent across the three individuals. After error correction, over 90% of naive TCR sequences appeared only once, giving much steeper abundance distributions than memory subsets. A few larger clonotypes were present in naive repertoires, particularly the CD8 repertoires, and these clonotypes were possibly memory cells re-expressing CD45RA. In both CD4 and CD8 cells, the Gini index increased while Shannon and inverse Simpson diversity decreased from naive through CM, EM and EMRA.

Library construction relied on UMI-ligation and nested PCR. The beta constant-region primer was an equimolar mix of two oligonucleotides covering both TRBC1 and TRBC2. The ligated cDNA went through four rounds of PCR with nested alpha and beta constant-region primers together with the SP2 primer. A single-stranded oligonucleotide containing the SP2 primer and a 12-nucleotide UMI was joined to the 3' end of the cDNA by T4 RNA ligase 1. The ligation reaction was kept at 16 degrees C for about 19-25 hours. PCR2 was usually performed as a SYBR Green qPCR and halted at a preset threshold so that over-amplification would not occur. All purifications after the first were performed with Agencourt AMPure XP magnetic beads. Library amounts were measured by Qubit and library quality was assessed on a TapeStation, where the main peak was expected at around 650 bp. The pooled libraries were sequenced on an Illumina MiSeq using v2 2x251 paired-end kits, which usually yielded roughly 0.9-2.3 million reads per sample. Each sample was pooled at around 4.2 nM, and about 5-7% PhiX was included to help cluster recognition. The original pipeline was this. FASTQ reads processed by Demultiplexor were assigned V and J genes by Decombinator through tag matching that tolerated a single base-pair mismatch. UMIs were used by Collapsinator to correct both sequencing errors and frequency errors arising from PCR heterogeneity. CDR3Translator translated TCRs and extracted CDR3s from the conserved cysteine to the FGXG phenylalanine, flagging non-productive sequences. Gini, Shannon entropy and inverse Simpson indices were computed after subsampling the repertoires to the same number of UMI-defined TCRs. Clonotype abundance distributions were fitted to a power law by maximum likelihood within the linear range. When run on a single naive CD8 sample, MIGEC and the pipeline yielded similar UMI counts, similar unique TCR numbers and similar clonal distributions. In one analysis, naive TCRs also found in any memory subset of the same donor were removed from the naive repertoire. The repertoires were searched for approximately 7,000 CMV-associated CDR3 sequences that had been compiled from VDJdb and a published dataset. TCRdb reworked the public reads: Q25 trimming with fastp, MiXCR clone assembly, productive beta chains retained. Identical CDR3 protein sequences are pooled into one entry, listed with their most common genes and DNA. It is TCRdb's table, rather than the study itself, that gives the V and J calls and clone size. Across this sample there are about 160,000 distinct CDR3 sequences, with about 20% seen only once. The ten largest clones capture about 0.11% of the sample.

As regards this clonotype: It lacks a known antigen. Base qualities are missing; no much larger clone stands one base away.

From the second PCR step on, the TCR alpha and beta chain libraries were amplified in separate reactions. The CMV status of each donor was determined by measuring IFNgamma production from CD4+ T cells after fresh PBMCs had been stimulated overnight with CMV viral lysate. Using Miltenyi beads, CD4 T cells were first positively selected, and CD8 T cells were then positively selected from the CD4-negative fraction. Cells were stained for CD3, CD4, CD8, CD45RA, CD27 and a live/dead dye and were sorted on a BD Aria II into four subsets based on CD45RA and CD27. Three healthy volunteers provided blood, and each donor's sample was split into CD4 and CD8 T cells and then further divided into four differentiation subsets. Approximately 120 ml of peripheral blood was taken from each donor, and PBMC were separated by density-gradient centrifugation on Ficoll-Paque PLUS. Sorted cells were lysed in RLT buffer, and RNA was extracted with a Qiagen RNeasy kit and stored at -80°C.

The CDR3 runs 14 residues from the cysteine to the phenylalanine. The read is trimmed to its CDR3 DNA, 42 bases read in frame from base 1. Germline trimming: 4 bases from V, 7 bases from J; junction bases outside gene matches: 12. Via the germline V gene, CDR1 is SQVTM and CDR2 ANQGSEA. The TCR was taken from a human donor in good health. The material sequenced was naive CD4+ T cells from blood. The meaning of the sample's cell subset or site label: naive T cells, CD45RA high CD27+. This chain joins TRBV29-1 to TRBJ2-7, and TRBD2 aligns with 8 junction nucleotides. The CDR3 amino acid sequence is: CSVALRREVGEQYF. The bases read TGCAGCGTTGCACTCCGGCGGGAGGTGGGGGAGCAGTACTTC.